This T cell receptor (beta chain) was profiled in a study of cytomegalovirus exposure and HLA in healthy donors. Points from the study as a whole: Later analysis suggested most CMV-associated TCR beta chains were HLA-restricted.

The V gene's germline CDR1 is MNHEY and CDR2 SVGAGI. Trimming removed 6 bases at V and 0 bases at J, with 11 bases between. This CDR3 has 15 amino acids. With 60 Vbeta and 13 Jbeta primers, the PCR was carried out. Some clones are missing from TCRdb's copy, which holds only in-frame ones; the method was immunoSEQ multiplex PCR. Seen here are 35,000 to 45,000 clones, roughly 64% observed once, and the top ten hold 9.5% to 15%. On this clone itself: Its specificity is unknown.

The sequence was collected from a man aged 55-75 years in good health and CMV-seropositive. Sequencing was performed on PBMCs. The gene calls are TRBV6-5 and TRBJ1-4; TRBD1 might be the D (5 bases). This CDR3 reads CASRRQLATNEKLFF. CDR3 in DNA: TGTGCCAGCAGAAGACAGTTAGCAACTAATGAAAAACTGTTTTTT.